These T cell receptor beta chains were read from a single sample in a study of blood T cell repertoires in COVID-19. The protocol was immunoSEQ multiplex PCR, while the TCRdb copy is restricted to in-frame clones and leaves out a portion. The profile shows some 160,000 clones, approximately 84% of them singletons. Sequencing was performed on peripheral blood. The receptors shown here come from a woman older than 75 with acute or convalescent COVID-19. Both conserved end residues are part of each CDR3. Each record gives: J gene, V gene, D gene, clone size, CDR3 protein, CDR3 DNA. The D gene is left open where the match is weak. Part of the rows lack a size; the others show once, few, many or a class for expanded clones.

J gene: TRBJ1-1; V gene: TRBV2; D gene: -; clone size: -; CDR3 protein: CASSERRLGANTEAFF; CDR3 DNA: TGTGCCAGCAGTGAACGACGACTGGGGGCGAACACTGAAGCTTTCTTT
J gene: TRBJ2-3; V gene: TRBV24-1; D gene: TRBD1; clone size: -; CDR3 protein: CATQDRGAGTDTQYF; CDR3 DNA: TGTGCCACACAAGACAGGGGAGCGGGCACAGATACGCAGTATTTT
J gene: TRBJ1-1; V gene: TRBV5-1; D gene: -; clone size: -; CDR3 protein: CASSLVAGALNTEAFF; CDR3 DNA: TGCGCCAGCAGCTTGGTGGCGGGGGCCTTGAACACTGAAGCTTTCTTT
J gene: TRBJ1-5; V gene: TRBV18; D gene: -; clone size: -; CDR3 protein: CASSGDNQPQHF; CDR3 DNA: TGTGCCAGCTCAGGAGACAATCAGCCCCAGCATTTT
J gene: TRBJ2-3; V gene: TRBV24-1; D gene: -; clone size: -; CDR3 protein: CAVAEASGTDTQYF; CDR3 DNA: TGTGCAGTCGCCGAGGCCTCCGGCACAGATACGCAGTATTTT
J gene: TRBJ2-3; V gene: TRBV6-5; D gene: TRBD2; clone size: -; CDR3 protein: CASSLLAGGTDTQYF; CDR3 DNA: TGTGCCAGCAGTTTATTGGCGGGAGGGACAGATACGCAGTATTTT
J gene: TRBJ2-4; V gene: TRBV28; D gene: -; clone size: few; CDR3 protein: CASNPQAAKNIQYF; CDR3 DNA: TGTGCCAGCAACCCCCAGGCTGCCAAAAACATTCAGTACTTC
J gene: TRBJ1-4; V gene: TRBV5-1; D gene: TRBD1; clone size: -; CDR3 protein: CASSLVPGGFEKLFF; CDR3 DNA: TGCGCCAGCAGCTTGGTGCCAGGGGGCTTTGAAAAACTGTTTTTT
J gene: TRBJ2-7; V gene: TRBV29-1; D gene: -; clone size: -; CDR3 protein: CSVGAWSRGGYEQYF; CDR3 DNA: TGCAGCGTTGGGGCGTGGTCCCGGGGAGGATACGAGCAGTACTTC
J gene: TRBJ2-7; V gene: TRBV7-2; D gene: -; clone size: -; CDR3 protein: CASSLQQTYEQYF; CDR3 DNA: TGTGCCAGCAGCTTACAACAGACCTACGAGCAGTACTTC
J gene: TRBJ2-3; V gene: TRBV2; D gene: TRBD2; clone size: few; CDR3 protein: CASRLAGVTQYF; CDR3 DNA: TGTGCCAGTCGACTAGCGGGAGTGACGCAGTATTTT
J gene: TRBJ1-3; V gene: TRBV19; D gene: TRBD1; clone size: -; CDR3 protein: CASTGQAGNTIYF; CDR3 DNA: TGTGCCAGTACTGGACAGGCTGGAAACACCATATATTTT
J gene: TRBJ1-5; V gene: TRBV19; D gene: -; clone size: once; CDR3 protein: CASTYSARYSNQPQHF; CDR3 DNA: TGTGCCAGTACTTATAGTGCGAGATATAGCAATCAGCCCCAGCATTTT
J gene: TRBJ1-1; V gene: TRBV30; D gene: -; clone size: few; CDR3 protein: CAWRPRSTEAFF; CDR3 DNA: TGTGCCTGGAGACCCAGATCCACTGAAGCTTTCTTT
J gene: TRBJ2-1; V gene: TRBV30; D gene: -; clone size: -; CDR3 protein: CAWSVETVKGNEQFF; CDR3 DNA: TGTGCCTGGAGTGTCGAGACAGTCAAAGGGAATGAGCAGTTCTTC
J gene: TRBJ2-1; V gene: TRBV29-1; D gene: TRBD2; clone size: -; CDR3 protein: CSVETSGRNEQFF; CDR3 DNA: TGCAGCGTTGAGACTAGCGGTAGAAATGAGCAGTTCTTC
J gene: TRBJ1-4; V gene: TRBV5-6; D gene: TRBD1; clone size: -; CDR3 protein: CASSRKQGVWEKLFF; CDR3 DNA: TGTGCCAGCAGCCGGAAACAGGGGGTTTGGGAAAAACTGTTTTTT
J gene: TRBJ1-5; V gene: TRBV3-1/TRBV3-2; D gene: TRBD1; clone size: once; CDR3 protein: CASSHQGGDQPQHF; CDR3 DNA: TGTGCCAGCAGCCATCAAGGGGGCGATCAGCCCCAGCATTTT
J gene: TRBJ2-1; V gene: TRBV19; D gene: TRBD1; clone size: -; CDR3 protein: CASSSRPGGSEQFF; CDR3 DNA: TGTGCCAGTAGTAGTCGACCAGGGGGTAGTGAGCAGTTCTTC
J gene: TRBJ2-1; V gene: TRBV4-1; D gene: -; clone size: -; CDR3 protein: CASSLGGSYYNEQFF; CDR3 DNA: TGCGCCAGCAGCCTGGGGGGTTCCTATTACAATGAGCAGTTCTTC
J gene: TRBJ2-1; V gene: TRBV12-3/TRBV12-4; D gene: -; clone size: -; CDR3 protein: CASSTGGAYEQFF; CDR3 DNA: TGTGCCAGCAGCACGGGCGGGGCATATGAGCAGTTCTTC
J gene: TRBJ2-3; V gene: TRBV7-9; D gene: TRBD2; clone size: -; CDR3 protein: CASSLIRVAGGSPDTQYF; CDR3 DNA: TGTGCCAGCAGCTTAATCAGGGTAGCGGGCGGCTCACCGGATACGCAGTATTTT
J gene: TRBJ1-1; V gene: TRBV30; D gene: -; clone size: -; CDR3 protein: CAWKGEGGMNTEAFF; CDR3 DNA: TGTGCCTGGAAGGGCGAGGGAGGGATGAACACTGAAGCTTTCTTT
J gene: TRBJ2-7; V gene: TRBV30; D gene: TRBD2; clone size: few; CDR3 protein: CAWRVAGPLDEQYF; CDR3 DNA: TGTGCCTGGAGGGTAGCGGGACCTTTGGACGAGCAGTACTTC
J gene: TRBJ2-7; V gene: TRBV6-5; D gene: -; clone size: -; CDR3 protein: CASSSRDTSYEQYF; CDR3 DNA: TGTGCCAGCAGCTCCCGGGACACCTCCTACGAGCAGTACTTC
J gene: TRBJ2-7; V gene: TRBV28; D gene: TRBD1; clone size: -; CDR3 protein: CASRSAGTDYEQYF; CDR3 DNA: TGTGCCAGCAGATCCGCCGGGACAGACTACGAGCAGTACTTC
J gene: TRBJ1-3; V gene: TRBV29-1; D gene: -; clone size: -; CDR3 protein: CSVEAGVAGNTIYF; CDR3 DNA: TGCAGCGTGGAGGCAGGGGTCGCCGGAAACACCATATATTTT
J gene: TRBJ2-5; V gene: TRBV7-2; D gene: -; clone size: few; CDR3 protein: CASSVSWGPGTQYF; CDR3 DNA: TGTGCCAGCAGCGTAAGCTGGGGGCCGGGGACCCAGTACTTC
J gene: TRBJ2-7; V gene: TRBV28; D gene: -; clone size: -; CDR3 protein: CASSLARGGYEQYF; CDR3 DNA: TGTGCCAGCAGTTTAGCTAGGGGAGGATACGAGCAGTACTTC
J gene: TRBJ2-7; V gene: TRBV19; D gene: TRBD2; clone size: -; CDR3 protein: CASSIEKGTSVYEQYF; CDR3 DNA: TGTGCCAGTAGTATAGAAAAGGGGACTAGCGTCTACGAGCAGTACTTC
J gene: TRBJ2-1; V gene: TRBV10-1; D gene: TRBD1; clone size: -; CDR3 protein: CASTDRVHNEQFF; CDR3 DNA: TGCGCCAGTACTGACAGGGTTCACAATGAGCAGTTCTTC
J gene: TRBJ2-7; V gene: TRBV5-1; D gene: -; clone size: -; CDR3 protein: CASSFGTADTYEQYF; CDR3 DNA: TGCGCCAGCAGCTTTGGAACAGCCGACACCTACGAGCAGTACTTC
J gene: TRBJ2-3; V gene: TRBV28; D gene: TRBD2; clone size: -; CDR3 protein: CASTGPSGRALF; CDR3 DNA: TGTGCCAGCACCGGCCCTAGCGGGAGGGCACTTTTT
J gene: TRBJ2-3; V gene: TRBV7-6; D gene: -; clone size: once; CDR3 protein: CASSLYDTQYF; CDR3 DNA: TGTGCCAGCAGCCTATATGATACGCAGTATTTT
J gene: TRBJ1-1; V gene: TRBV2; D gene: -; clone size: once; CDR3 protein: CASSEQGTTEAFF; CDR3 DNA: TGTGCCAGCAGTGAGCAGGGTACCACTGAAGCTTTCTTT
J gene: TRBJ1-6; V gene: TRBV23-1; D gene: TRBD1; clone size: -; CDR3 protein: CASSPPRDRGLYNSPLHF; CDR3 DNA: TGCGCCAGCAGTCCACCCCGGGACAGGGGGCTCTATAATTCACCCCTCCACTTT
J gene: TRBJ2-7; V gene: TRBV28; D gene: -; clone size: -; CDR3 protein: CASSLVSVTYEQYF; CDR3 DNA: TGTGCCAGCAGTTTAGTTAGCGTTACCTACGAGCAGTACTTC
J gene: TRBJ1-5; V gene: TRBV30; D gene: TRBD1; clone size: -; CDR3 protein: CAWSGTGDQPQHF; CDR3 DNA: TGTGCCTGGAGTGGGACAGGGGATCAGCCCCAGCATTTT
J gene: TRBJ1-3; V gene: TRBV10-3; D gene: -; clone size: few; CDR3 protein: CAISASPRSGNTIYF; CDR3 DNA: TGTGCCATCAGTGCAAGTCCAAGGAGCGGAAACACCATATATTTT
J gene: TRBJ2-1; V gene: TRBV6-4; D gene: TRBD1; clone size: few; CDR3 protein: CASSEATGGYNEQFF; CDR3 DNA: TGTGCCAGCAGTGAAGCGACAGGGGGCTACAATGAGCAGTTCTTC
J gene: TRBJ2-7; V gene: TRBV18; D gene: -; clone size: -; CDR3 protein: CASSPGGASVYEQYF; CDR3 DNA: TGTGCCAGCTCACCAGGAGGCGCCTCGGTTTACGAGCAGTACTTC
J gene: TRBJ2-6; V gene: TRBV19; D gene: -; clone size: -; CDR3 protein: CASTPSVLGGANVLTF; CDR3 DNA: TGTGCCAGTACTCCTAGCGTCCTCGGGGGGGCCAACGTCCTGACTTTC
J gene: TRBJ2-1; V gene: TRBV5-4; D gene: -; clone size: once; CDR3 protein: CASSPRDNLGAYNEQFF; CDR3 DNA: TGTGCCAGCAGCCCTAGGGACAATCTCGGGGCCTACAATGAGCAGTTCTTC
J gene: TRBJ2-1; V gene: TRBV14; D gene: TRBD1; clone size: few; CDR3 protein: CASSQVRGTEQFF; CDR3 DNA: TGTGCCAGCAGCCAAGTCAGGGGGACTGAGCAGTTCTTC
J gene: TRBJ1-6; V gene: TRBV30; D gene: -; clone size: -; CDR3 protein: CAWTPWAGDHYNSPLHF; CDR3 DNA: TGTGCCTGGACGCCTTGGGCAGGGGACCACTATAATTCACCCCTCCACTTT
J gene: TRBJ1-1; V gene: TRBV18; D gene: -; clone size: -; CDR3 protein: CASSPSAGGTEAFF; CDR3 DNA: TGTGCCAGCTCACCGTCAGCCGGGGGCACTGAAGCTTTCTTT
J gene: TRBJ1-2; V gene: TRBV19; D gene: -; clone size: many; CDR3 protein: CASRTKLREGYTF; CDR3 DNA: TGTGCCAGTAGGACCAAACTTCGGGAAGGCTACACCTTC
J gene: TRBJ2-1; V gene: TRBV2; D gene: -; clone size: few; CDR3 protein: CASSYTGINEQFF; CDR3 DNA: TGTGCCAGCAGTTATACAGGAATCAATGAGCAGTTCTTC
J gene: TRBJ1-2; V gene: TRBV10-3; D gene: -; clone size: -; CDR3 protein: CAISDGRGGYTF; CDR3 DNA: TGTGCCATCAGTGACGGACGAGGGGGCTACACCTTC
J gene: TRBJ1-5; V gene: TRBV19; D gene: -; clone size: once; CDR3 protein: CASSIQDHQPQHF; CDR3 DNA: TGTGCCAGTAGTATACAGGATCATCAGCCCCAGCATTTT
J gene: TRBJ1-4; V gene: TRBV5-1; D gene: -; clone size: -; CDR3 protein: CASSLAATTTNEKLFF; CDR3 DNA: TGCGCCAGCAGCTTGGCCGCAACAACAACTAATGAAAAACTGTTTTTT
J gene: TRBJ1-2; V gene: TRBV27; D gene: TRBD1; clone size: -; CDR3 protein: CASSLVGTGAYGYTF; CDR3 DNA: TGTGCCAGCAGTTTAGTTGGGACAGGGGCCTATGGCTACACCTTC
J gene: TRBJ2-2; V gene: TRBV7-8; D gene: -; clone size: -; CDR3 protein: CASSLALNTGELFF; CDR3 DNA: TGTGCCAGCAGCTTAGCCCTAAACACCGGGGAGCTGTTTTTT
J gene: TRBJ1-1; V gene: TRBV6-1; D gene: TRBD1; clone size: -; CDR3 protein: CASSARDRGLTNTEAFF; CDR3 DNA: TGTGCCAGCAGTGCCCGGGACAGGGGGCTGACGAACACTGAAGCTTTCTTT
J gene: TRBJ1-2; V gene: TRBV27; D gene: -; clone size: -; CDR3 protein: CASSLSAKRGREGYTF; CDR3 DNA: TGTGCCAGCAGTTTATCGGCGAAGCGGGGCCGGGAAGGCTACACCTTC
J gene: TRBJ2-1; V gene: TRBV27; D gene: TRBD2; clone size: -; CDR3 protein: CASRPLAGLYNEQFF; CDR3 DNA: TGTGCCAGCAGGCCACTAGCGGGGCTCTACAATGAGCAGTTCTTC
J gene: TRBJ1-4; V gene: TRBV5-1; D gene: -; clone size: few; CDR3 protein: CASSVGTSLNEKLFF; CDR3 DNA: TGCGCCAGCAGCGTAGGGACATCCCTTAATGAAAAACTGTTTTTT
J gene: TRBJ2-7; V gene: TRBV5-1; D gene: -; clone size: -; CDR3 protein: CASSSAGYRTAYEQYF; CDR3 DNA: TGCGCCAGCAGCTCGGCGGGGTACCGAACTGCCTACGAGCAGTACTTC
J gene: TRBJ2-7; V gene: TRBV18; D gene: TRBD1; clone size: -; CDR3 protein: CASSLLDRVVSYEQYF; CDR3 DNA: TGTGCCAGCTCACTACTGGACAGGGTTGTTTCCTACGAGCAGTACTTC